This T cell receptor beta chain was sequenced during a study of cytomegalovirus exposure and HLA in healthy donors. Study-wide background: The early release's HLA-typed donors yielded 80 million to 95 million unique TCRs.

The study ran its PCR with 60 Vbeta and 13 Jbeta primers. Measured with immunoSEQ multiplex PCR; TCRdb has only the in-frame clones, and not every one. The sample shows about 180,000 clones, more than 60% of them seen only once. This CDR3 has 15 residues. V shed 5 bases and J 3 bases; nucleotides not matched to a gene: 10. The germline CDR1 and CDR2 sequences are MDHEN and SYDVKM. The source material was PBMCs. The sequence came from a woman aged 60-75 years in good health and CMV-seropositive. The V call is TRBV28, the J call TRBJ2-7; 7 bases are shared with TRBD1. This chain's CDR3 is CASSHRTGWDYEQYF. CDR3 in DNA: TGTGCCAGCAGTCACCGGACAGGATGGGACTACGAGCAGTACTTC.